One sample yielded the 3 T cell receptor beta chains listed below, sequenced in a study of cytomegalovirus exposure and HLA in healthy donors. The PCR used 60 Vbeta and 13 Jbeta primers. Here immunoSEQ multiplex PCR was the method, and the copy in TCRdb shows in-frame clones only, minus some. The repertoire holds about 100,000 clones, with 65% to 85% as singletons. Sequenced input: PBMCs. The receptors shown here come from a man younger than 40 in good health and CMV-seronegative.

This clone has just one count. This rearrangement joins TRBV7-2 to TRBJ2-7; a possible D gene is TRBD1 (6 bases). Germline V gene lookup returns CDR1 SGHTA and CDR2 FQGNSA. There are 14 residues in the CDR3. V dropped 5 bases and J dropped 2 bases, with 13 bases sitting between them. This CDR3 is CASSVNRDTYEQYF. DNA for the CDR3: TGTGCCAGCAGCGTAAACAGGGACACCTACGAGCAGTACTTC.

This clone was seen only a few times. V usage is TRBV6-1 and J usage is TRBJ1-3, with D perhaps TRBD1 (6 bases). Trimming shortened V by 4 bases and J by 0 bases, and 10 bases separated the two germline ends. This CDR3 is built from 15 residues. CDR1 and CDR2 (germline): MNHNS, SASEGT. The CDR3 DNA follows: TGTGCCAGCAGTGTTACAGGGAGCTCTGGAAACACCATATATTTT. Amino acid sequence: CASSVTGSSGNTIYF.

The chain is built from TRBV15 and TRBJ2-5, with 7 nucleotides matching TRBD1. The CDR3 is made up of 14 amino acids. The J segment lost 5 bases and the V segment lost 4 bases, leaving 7 bases of the junction unmatched. Germline V gene data show CDR1 as LNHNV and CDR2 as YYDKDF (reference sequence). In DNA, the CDR3 is TGTGCCACCAGCACCTACAGGGGAGCGGAGACCCAGTACTTC. It yields the protein CATSTYRGAETQYF.